This T cell receptor (beta chain) was recovered during a study of blood T cell repertoires in COVID-19. Overall study context: Nucleic acid was either cDNA or gDNA, and it came from T cells, B-cell-depleted T cells, or PBMCs.

Enrolled during active infection, Seattle patients were then followed longitudinally. Original data processing: Amplification of reference gene primers was used by the study to estimate nucleated cell counts. Method: immunoSEQ multiplex PCR; TCRdb's copy keeps in-frame clones and lacks some. V and J calls and clone size follow that table, whereas D and trimming were derived from the DNA. In the table there are around 360,000 clones, approximately 87% of which are singletons. The sequence was collected from a woman aged 25 to 39 with COVID-19, enrolled during active disease. What was sequenced was peripheral blood.

The chain's CDR3 is CASSLLGTGTTNVEKLFF. The CDR3 bases are TGTGCCAGCAGTTTATTAGGGACAGGGACAACTAATGTGGAAAAACTGTTTTTT. This chain links TRBV28 with TRBJ1-4; 9 bases are shared with TRBD1. The CDR3 totals 18 residues. Germline trimming cut 1 base from V and 8 bases from J; bases unmatched to any gene: 14. From germline, CDR1 is MDHEN and CDR2 SYDVKM. Complete variable domain (other parts from reference TRBV28 and TRBJ1-4): DVKVTQSSRYLVKRTGEKVFLECVQDMDHENMFWYRQDPGLGLRLIYFSYDVKMKEKGDIPEGYSVSREKKERFSLILESASTNQTSMYLCASSLLGTGTTNVEKLFFGSGTQLSVL.